A single sample gave rise to the 27 T cell receptor beta chains below, sequenced in a study of graft-versus-host responses after intestinal transplantation. The protocol was immunoSEQ multiplex PCR, while the TCRdb copy is restricted to in-frame clones and leaves out a portion. The repertoire holds about 41,000 clones, with roughly 96% as singletons. Their antigen targets remain unknown. The specimen comprised unstimulated CD8+ T cells sorted from spleen or lymph node cells, sampled before transplant. The source of these receptors is a human donor who was the organ donor for an intestinal transplant.

The chain joins TRBV5-6 to TRBJ2-4; 11 bases map to TRBD1. V shed 0 bases and J 6 bases; nucleotides not matched to a gene: 2. The CDR3 is 15 residues long. CDR1 is SGHDT, CDR2 YYEEEE, per germline. The DNA for the CDR3 is TGTGCCAGCAGCTTGGTTGGACAGGGGGCAAACATTCAGTACTTC. Translating it yields CASSLVGQGANIQYF.

V usage is TRBV19 and J usage is TRBJ1-6; the D is unclear. V dropped 6 bases and J dropped 11 bases, with 14 bases sitting between them. CDR1 and CDR2 from the germline V gene are LNHDA and SQIVND (reference sequence). The CDR3 has 13 residues. The CDR3 protein is CASRPDLMAPLHF. The CDR3, as DNA: TGTGCCAGTAGGCCAGACCTCATGGCACCCCTCCACTTT.

The V call is TRBV2, the J call TRBJ2-3; 9 positions agree with TRBD1. CDR1 and CDR2 from the germline V gene are SNHLY and FYNNEI. V shed 8 bases and J 6 bases; nucleotides not matched to a gene: 9. This CDR3 has 14 amino acids. CDR3 loop: CASVRGQGSDTQYF. The CDR3 bases are TGTGCCAGCGTGAGGGGACAGGGTAGCGATACGCAGTATTTT.

The V gene is TRBV13, the J gene TRBJ2-3; possibly TRBD1 or TRBD2 for D (6 bases each). This CDR3 contains 15 residues. Germline CDR1 PRHDT, CDR2 FYEKMQ (reference sequence). The V and J ends lost 5 bases and 0 bases respectively, with 12 bases between them. DNA of the CDR3: TGTGCCAGCAGCCCTCAGGGGACTAGCACAGATACGCAGTATTTT. Its translation: CASSPQGTSTDTQYF.

Of note for this clone: Other DNA sequences from this sample encode an identical CDR3 as well. The genes are TRBV18 and TRBJ2-5; 14 bases line up with TRBD2. Germline CDR1 reads KGHSH; CDR2 reads LQKENI. CDR3 length: 17 residues. Trimming took 4 bases from V and 0 from J; bases not matched to a gene: 4. This CDR3 is CASSLGLAGANQETQYF. CDR3 DNA: TGTGCCAGCTCACTGGGACTAGCGGGGGCCAACCAAGAGACCCAGTACTTC.

The chain is built from TRBV4-3 and TRBJ2-3; perhaps D is TRBD1 or TRBD2 (5 bases each). This CDR3 comprises 15 residues. Looked up from germline, CDR1 is LGHNA and CDR2 is YSLEER. The V end lost 1 base, the J end lost 4 bases, and 12 bases lay between the germline ends. Here the CDR3 DNA reads TGCGCCAGCAGCCAAGTAGCAGGGAGACCAGATACGCAGTATTTT. The encoded protein is CASSQVAGRPDTQYF.

J is TRBJ2-3 and V is TRBV4-3; D may be TRBD1 (5 bases). The CDR3 runs 16 residues. V was trimmed by 0 bases and J by 1 base, leaving 11 bases between them. Germline CDR1 LGHNA, CDR2 YSLEER. The CDR3 DNA reads TGCGCCAGCAGCCAAGATTGGGGCGAGGGCACAGATACGCAGTATTTT. This translates into CASSQDWGEGTDTQYF.

The chain combines TRBV11-1 with TRBJ2-2; 9 bases fit TRBD2. Per germline, CDR1 SGHAT and CDR2 FQDESV (reference sequence). The junction had 10 bases not matched to a gene; V was cut back by 4 bases and J by 4 bases. The CDR3 length is 17 residues. The CDR3 sequence: CASSSSALAGTTGELFF. The CDR3, as DNA: TGTGCCAGCAGCTCTAGCGCGCTAGCGGGAACCACCGGGGAGCTGTTTTTT.

The V call is TRBV27, the J call TRBJ2-7; tentative D call: TRBD1 (5 bases). CDR1 is MNHEY and CDR2 is SMNVEV in the germline V gene (reference sequence). The CDR3 runs 16 residues. V dropped 2 bases and J dropped 2 bases, with 16 bases sitting between them. In nucleotides, the CDR3 is TGTGCCAGCAGTTTAATAAGGGGATATCCCGCCTACGAGCAGTACTTC. Its protein product is CASSLIRGYPAYEQYF.

The chain uses TRBV4-3 and TRBJ2-3; D perhaps matches TRBD2 (6 bases). Germline lookup yields CDR1 LGHNA and CDR2 YSLEER. Trimming took 4 bases from V and 2 from J, leaving 16 bases between them. The CDR3 loop spans 16 amino acids. In DNA, the CDR3 is TGCGCCAGCAGCCCCATTGGAGGGGATTACACAGATACGCAGTATTTT. Amino acid sequence: CASSPIGGDYTDTQYF.

The rearrangement links TRBV7-9 to TRBJ2-3; D ambiguous. Germline V gene sequence: CDR1 SEHNR, CDR2 FQNEAQ (reference sequence). This CDR3 comprises 14 residues. The V end was cut by 5 bases, the J end by 2 bases, with 11 bases between. CDR3 loop: CASSPSTSTDTQYF. The CDR3 DNA sequence: TGTGCCAGCAGCCCTTCGACATCCACAGATACGCAGTATTTT.

The J gene is TRBJ2-3, the V gene TRBV7-9; TRBD2 agrees at 7 bases. The germline CDR1 and CDR2 sequences are SEHNR and FQNEAQ (reference sequence). The CDR3 totals 15 residues. V lost 3 bases, J lost 1 base, and 4 bases stayed unmatched. CDR3 residues: CASSFVLAGTDTQYF. CDR3 DNA sequence: TGTGCCAGCAGCTTTGTGCTAGCGGGCACAGATACGCAGTATTTT.

This sequence joins TRBV10-2 and TRBJ2-2; D perhaps matches TRBD1 (6 bases). The germline CDR1 and CDR2 sequences are WSHSY and SAAADI. This CDR3 has 14 residues. Trimming removed 4 bases from V and 1 base from J, with 7 bases in between. The CDR3 DNA follows: TGCGCCAGCAGTGTAGGGGGGAACACCGGGGAGCTGTTTTTT. Its translation is CASSVGGNTGELFF.

The V gene is TRBV27, the J gene TRBJ1-6; 8 bases align to TRBD1. Looked up from germline, CDR1 is MNHEY and CDR2 is SMNVEV (reference sequence). The CDR3 totals 14 residues. With 7 bases clipped from V and 10 bases from J, the junction kept 9 bases outside the gene matches. The CDR3 loop reads CASTPRTGNSPLHF. The CDR3 region has the DNA TGTGCCAGCACCCCCCGGACAGGGAACTCACCCCTCCACTTT.

The chain couples TRBV4-3 to TRBJ2-5; 8 nucleotides match TRBD2. CDR1 and CDR2 from the germline V gene are LGHNA and YSLEER. V dropped 4 bases and J dropped 1; count of bases not matched to a gene: 2. The CDR3 has 14 amino acids. CDR3 residues: CASSPRGVQETQYF. In DNA, the CDR3 is TGCGCCAGCAGCCCGCGGGGGGTCCAAGAGACCCAGTACTTC.

The rearrangement links TRBV5-5 to TRBJ2-3; 14 bases align to TRBD2. Trimming cost V 4 bases and J 4 bases; bases outside gene matches: 2. The germline V gene has CDR1 SGHKS and CDR2 YYEKEE (reference sequence). This CDR3 contains 15 residues. CDR3 residues: CASSTTSGGADTQYF. DNA of the CDR3: TGTGCCAGCAGCACGACTAGCGGGGGGGCAGATACGCAGTATTTT. The variable domain in full, with the rest retrieved from reference TRBV5-5 and TRBJ2-3, is DAGVTQSPTHLIKTRGQQVTLRCSPISGHKSVSWYQQVLGQGPQFIFQYYEKEERGRGNFPDRFSARQFPNYSSELNVNALLLGDSALYLCASSTTSGGADTQYFGPGTRLTVL.

The rearrangement joins TRBV10-2 to TRBJ1-5; D is possibly TRBD1 (6 bases). V was shortened by 7 bases and J by 0 bases, with 13 bases between the two germline ends. This CDR3 region has 15 residues. CDR1 WSHSY and CDR2 SAAADI come from the germline V gene. For the CDR3, the DNA is TGCGCCAGCAAGGGGGGGGGTCTTAGCAATCAGCCCCAGCATTTT. Translation: CASKGGGLSNQPQHF.

The chain is built from TRBV9 and TRBJ2-1, with D possibly being TRBD1 (6 bases). The V gene's germline CDR1 is SGDLS and CDR2 YYNGEE. The CDR3 spans 15 residues. Trimming left V 4 bases short and J 6 bases short, with 17 bases between. CDR3 in DNA: TGTGCCAGCAGCCCCTATGACAGGAAGTTCAATGAGCAGTTCTTC. Amino acids: CASSPYDRKFNEQFF.

The CDR3 loop reads CASSLQGGGYEQYF. The CDR3 DNA reads TGTGCCAGCAGCTTACAGGGAGGTGGCTACGAGCAGTACTTC. V and J are TRBV21-1 and TRBJ2-7. TRBV21-1 is a documented pseudogene. This CDR3 spans 14 amino acids.

The rearrangement joins TRBV7-6 to TRBJ2-5, with a tentative D call TRBD1 (6 bases). Per the germline V gene, CDR1 is SGHVS and CDR2 is FNYEAQ. Trimming removed 2 bases at V and 7 bases at J, with 14 bases between. The CDR3 consists of 14 residues. The CDR3 DNA follows: TGTGCCAGCAGCTTAAGGACAGACGAGAGGACCCAGTACTTC. Its protein is CASSLRTDERTQYF.

The V call is TRBV9, the J call TRBJ1-2, with a weak D call TRBD1 (5 bases). CDR3 length: 14 residues. Germline CDR1 SGDLS, CDR2 YYNGEE. The V end lost 3 bases, the J end lost 4 bases, and 13 bases lay between the germline ends. The CDR3 is CASSASGGSYGYTF. CDR3 DNA sequence: TGTGCCAGCAGCGCCAGTGGGGGGTCCTATGGCTACACCTTC.

This chain connects TRBV27 to TRBJ1-5; 9 nucleotides line up with TRBD1. This CDR3 is 12 amino acids long. With V trimmed by 0 bases and J by 16 bases, 4 bases remained unmatched. Per germline, CDR1 MNHEY and CDR2 SMNVEV (reference sequence). The CDR3 spells CASSLSRDRAHF. The CDR3 DNA follows: TGTGCCAGCAGTTTATCCCGGGACAGGGCCCATTTT.

V is TRBV4-1 and J is TRBJ1-6, with D hard to call. There are 15 residues in the CDR3. V was clipped by 0 bases and J by 9 bases, with 12 bases between them. Germline-derived CDR1 and CDR2 are MGHRA and YSYEKL. CDR3 sequence: CASSQEGSLRSPLHF. The CDR3 DNA reads as TGCGCCAGCAGCCAAGAGGGGAGCTTGCGTTCACCCCTCCACTTT.

The gene calls are TRBV19 and TRBJ2-7, with D perhaps TRBD1 or TRBD2 (5 bases each). V lost 5 bases, J lost 6 bases, and 17 bases lay in between. The length of the CDR3 is 14 residues. Per the germline V gene, CDR1 is LNHDA and CDR2 is SQIVND (reference sequence). The CDR3 coding sequence is TGTGCCAGTAGTTATATGGGGGTGACGACCGAGCAGTACTTC. Translation gives CASSYMGVTTEQYF.

The rearrangement joins TRBV15 to TRBJ2-1, with 7 nucleotides matching TRBD1. CDR3 length: 14 amino acids. Looked up from germline, CDR1 is LNHNV and CDR2 is YYDKDF (reference sequence). J lost 4 bases, V lost 5 bases, and 5 bases had no gene match. Here the CDR3 reads CATSETGIYNEQFF. The DNA of the CDR3 is TGTGCCACCAGCGAGACAGGGATATACAATGAGCAGTTCTTC. Full variable domain (outside the CDR3, taken from reference TRBV15 and TRBJ2-1): DAMVIQNPRYQVTQFGKPVTLSCSQTLNHNVMYWYQQKSSQAPKLLFHYYDKDFNNEADTPDNFQSRRPNTSFCFLDIRSPGLGDTAMYLCATSETGIYNEQFFGPGTRLTVL.

The chain is built from TRBV7-3 and TRBJ2-2, with D perhaps TRBD2 (5 bases). Trimming removed 5 bases from V and 11 bases from J, with 12 bases in between. Germline V gene sequence: CDR1 SGHTA, CDR2 FQGTGA. This CDR3 is 12 amino acids long. CDR3 amino acids: CASSPTPGELFF. The CDR3 DNA sequence: TGTGCCAGCAGCCCGACCCCGGGAGAGCTGTTTTTT.

V gene TRBV7-9 combines with J gene TRBJ2-1, with D unclear. The CDR3 spans 14 residues. Germline CDR1 reads SEHNR; CDR2 reads FQNEAQ (reference sequence). Deletions cut 8 bases from V and 0 bases from J, with 11 bases between. The CDR3 is CASDGPFSYNEQFF. The CDR3 region has the DNA TGTGCCAGCGACGGCCCGTTCTCCTACAATGAGCAGTTCTTC.